This TCR beta chain was obtained from a study of T cell repertoires in cytomegalovirus infection (dated by TCRdb to about 2019). As for the study more broadly: The HLA type of each donor mattered for the analysis, because public TCR beta signatures pointed to carriage of CMV infection along with the matching HLA type. Paper-wide results and their limitations: In both this cohort and an independent cohort of some 370 donors, the cumulative frequency of public TCR beta family members distinguished carriers of CMV infection plus the relevant HLA type. The ex vivo response was dominated by HLA-C-restricted CMV-specific TCR beta clonotypes, and the single most frequent clonotype in two of eight donors was supplied by these HLA-C-restricted clonotypes.

From its cysteine to its phenylalanine, the CDR3 spans 16 amino acids. The sequence is cut down to CDR3 DNA, 48 bases in frame from base 1. V sheds 0 bases and J sheds 1 base, leaving 10 bases between their ends. In the germline V gene, CDR1 corresponds to MGHRA and CDR2 to YSYEKL. The sequencing machine was an Illumina HiSeq 1500. TCRdb reprocessed the public reads (quality trimming at Q25 with fastp, clone calling with MiXCR) and kept in-frame beta chains. Identical CDR3 proteins give one entry, which carries the most common genes and DNA. The table for this sample lists some 440,000 distinct CDR3 sequences; roughly 30% of them were counted only once. Roughly 15% of the sample is held by the ten biggest clonotypes. A word on this clonotype: What this receptor recognizes is not known. The sample holds no much larger clone one base away, and base qualities are not on file.

Sequenced input: PBMCs. This receptor was identified in a human donor in good health (CMV status not recorded). Some clones in this sample may be carry-over from other donors' samples. The chain employs TRBV4-1 and TRBJ1-5; a weak D assignment points to TRBD1 (6 bases agree). The CDR3 in this case is CASSQDLGGSNQPQHF. The DNA is as follows: TGCGCCAGCAGCCAAGACCTAGGGGGAAGCAATCAGCCCCAGCATTTT.